The rows below give T cell receptor beta chains drawn from one sample of a study of spatial heterogeneity in lung cancer. TCRdb reprocessed the 5' RACE reads with MiXCR, giving one entry per CDR3 protein. The table has 25,000 to 35,000 distinct CDR3 sequences, more than 9% seen once. The specimen comprised PBMCs, sampled at follow-up. These receptors all come from a female donor with early-stage non-small cell lung cancer. Both conserved end residues are part of each CDR3. A D gene is named only where the DNA matches it firmly. Size is omitted from some rows. Given values are once, few, many or a class for expanded clones.

v_gene: TRBV5-4
j_gene: TRBJ2-1
abundance: many
d_gene: NA
CDR3aa: CASSPAEGLNEQFF
CDR3nt: TGTGCCAGCAGCCCCGCTGAGGGGCTCAATGAGCAGTTCTTC

v_gene: TRBV19
j_gene: TRBJ2-3
abundance: many
d_gene: TRBD2
CDR3aa: CASTTSGAFTDTQYF
CDR3nt: TGTGCCAGTACGACTAGCGGGGCCTTCACAGATACGCAGTATTTT

v_gene: TRBV5-6
j_gene: TRBJ2-7
abundance: NA
d_gene: NA
CDR3aa: CASSLGTTAHYEQYF
CDR3nt: TGTGCCAGCAGCTTGGGGACGACAGCCCACTACGAGCAGTACTTC

v_gene: TRBV12-3/TRBV12-4
j_gene: TRBJ2-5
abundance: NA
d_gene: TRBD2
CDR3aa: CASSPGGYIEETQYF
CDR3nt: TGTGCCAGCAGCCCGGGGGGGTACATTGAAGAGACCCAGTACTTC

v_gene: TRBV5-1
j_gene: TRBJ2-5
abundance: few
d_gene: TRBD1
CDR3aa: CASSRSGTEIQETQYF
CDR3nt: TGCGCCAGCAGCCGATCCGGGACAGAGATACAAGAGACCCAGTACTTC

v_gene: TRBV29-1
j_gene: TRBJ2-3
abundance: few
d_gene: NA
CDR3aa: CSVLGVNGGSTDTQYF
CDR3nt: TGCAGCGTCCTCGGAGTTAACGGAGGGTCCACAGATACGCAGTATTTT

v_gene: TRBV28
j_gene: TRBJ2-3
abundance: many
d_gene: TRBD1
CDR3aa: CASSSTGAGTDTQYF
CDR3nt: TGTGCCAGCAGTTCGACAGGGGCTGGGACAGATACGCAGTATTTT

v_gene: TRBV2
j_gene: TRBJ2-5
abundance: many
d_gene: TRBD2
CDR3aa: CASRLLLAGGLQETQYF
CDR3nt: TGTGCCAGCAGACTCTTACTAGCGGGGGGCTTACAAGAGACCCAGTACTTC

v_gene: TRBV28
j_gene: TRBJ2-7
abundance: few
d_gene: NA
CDR3aa: CASSQSLPSYEQYF
CDR3nt: TGTGCCAGCAGTCAGTCTCTACCTTCCTACGAGCAGTACTTC

v_gene: TRBV5-1
j_gene: TRBJ1-1
abundance: NA
d_gene: NA
CDR3aa: CASSQQGPHTEAFF
CDR3nt: TGCGCCAGCAGCCAACAGGGCCCCCACACTGAAGCTTTCTTT

v_gene: TRBV7-9
j_gene: TRBJ2-7
abundance: many
d_gene: TRBD1
CDR3aa: CASSLERQGVEQYF
CDR3nt: TGTGCCAGCAGCTTAGAACGACAGGGGGTTGAGCAGTACTTC

v_gene: TRBV7-3
j_gene: TRBJ2-3
abundance: few
d_gene: NA
CDR3aa: CASSLRVSDPTDTQYF
CDR3nt: TGTGCCAGCAGCTTAAGGGTCTCCGATCCCACAGATACGCAGTATTTT

v_gene: TRBV9
j_gene: TRBJ1-2
abundance: NA
d_gene: NA
CDR3aa: CASSVRGETNYGYTF
CDR3nt: TGTGCCAGCAGCGTACGTGGAGAGACGAACTATGGCTACACCTTC

v_gene: TRBV6-5
j_gene: TRBJ2-7
abundance: many
d_gene: NA
CDR3aa: CASSPLDSGTILYF
CDR3nt: TGTGCCAGCAGTCCCCTGGACAGTGGGACGATTCTGTACTTC

v_gene: TRBV12-3/TRBV12-4
j_gene: TRBJ1-2
abundance: many
d_gene: NA
CDR3aa: CASSFAAPTNYGYTF
CDR3nt: TGTGCCAGCAGTTTTGCAGCCCCTACTAACTATGGCTACACCTTC

v_gene: TRBV28
j_gene: TRBJ2-7
abundance: NA
d_gene: NA
CDR3aa: CASSFRQMKSYEQYF
CDR3nt: TGTGCCAGCAGTTTCCGACAAATGAAGTCCTACGAGCAGTACTTC

v_gene: TRBV27
j_gene: TRBJ2-1
abundance: few
d_gene: NA
CDR3aa: CASSPWGRSYNEQFF
CDR3nt: TGTGCCAGCAGTCCCTGGGGGCGGTCCTACAATGAGCAGTTCTTC

v_gene: TRBV5-5
j_gene: TRBJ2-5
abundance: NA
d_gene: NA
CDR3aa: CASSWGQEETQYF
CDR3nt: TGTGCCAGCAGCTGGGGACAAGAAGAGACCCAGTACTTC

v_gene: TRBV5-4
j_gene: TRBJ2-3
abundance: many
d_gene: TRBD1
CDR3aa: CAGQEESSTDTQYF
CDR3nt: TGTGCGGGACAGGAGGAATCTAGCACAGATACGCAGTATTTT

v_gene: TRBV2
j_gene: TRBJ1-1
abundance: NA
d_gene: NA
CDR3aa: CASSERGVGTEAFF
CDR3nt: TGTGCCAGCAGTGAAAGGGGGGTTGGGACTGAAGCTTTCTTT

v_gene: TRBV2
j_gene: TRBJ2-7
abundance: NA
d_gene: NA
CDR3aa: CASSELEGGSYEQYF
CDR3nt: TGTGCCAGCAGTGAATTGGAGGGGGGCTCCTACGAGCAGTACTTC